The present T cell receptor beta chain was sequenced within a study of blood T cell repertoires in COVID-19. For the study at large: Sources were T cells, B-cell-depleted T cells, or PBMCs; the material itself was cDNA or gDNA.

Concerning this clone: Compared with germline, one end of the junction differs, possibly owing to a read error.

The CDR3 contains 14 residues. Germline V gene data show CDR1 as MGHRA and CDR2 as YSYEKL. Enrolled during active infection, Seattle patients were then followed longitudinally. As originally analysed: Estimates of nucleated cell counts were drawn from the amplification of reference gene primers. Clones were read by immunoSEQ multiplex PCR, and TCRdb kept only the in-frame ones, dropping some. Clonal size and the V and J genes are those of that table, whereas D and trimming came from the DNA. The profile covers roughly 160,000 clones, with roughly four fifths appearing a single time and 2.5% to 3% taken by the ten largest.

The chain has TRBV4-1 and TRBJ2-3, with 11 positions matching TRBD2. The specimen was peripheral blood. The sequence derives from a woman aged 80 or older with COVID-19, enrolled during active disease. The DNA for the CDR3 is TGCGCCAGCAGCCAACTAGCGGGAGGTTTCAGGACCTTTTTT. As protein: CASSQLAGGFRTFF.